The rows below give T cell receptor beta chains drawn from one sample of a study of T cell responses to AZD1222 COVID-19 vaccine. The method was immunoSEQ multiplex PCR; TCRdb's version includes in-frame clones alone and lacks a portion of them. The sample yields fewer than 150,000 clones, 70% to 90% seen once. This sample comprised peripheral blood, obtained on day 0 of AZD1222 vaccination. These receptors were collected from an adult in good health. Each CDR3 is given without its conserved first and last residue.

j_call: TRBJ2-7
v_call: TRBV18
cdr3_length: 12
cdr3_aa: ASSPNRLGDEQY

j_call: TRBJ2-3
v_call: TRBV29-1
cdr3_length: 13
cdr3_aa: SAGEHGGAIDTQY

j_call: TRBJ2-6
v_call: TRBV5-1
cdr3_length: 13
cdr3_aa: ASSAWATGANVLT

j_call: TRBJ2-5
v_call: TRBV29-1
cdr3_length: 13
cdr3_aa: SVGGRPPGDGTQY

j_call: TRBJ2-2
v_call: TRBV6-6
cdr3_length: 11
cdr3_aa: AGRVSSVGELF

j_call: TRBJ1-1
v_call: TRBV28
cdr3_length: 12
cdr3_aa: ASSLQGGGNEAF

j_call: TRBJ2-1
v_call: TRBV19
cdr3_length: 13
cdr3_aa: ASSIQGSADNEQF

j_call: TRBJ2-1
v_call: TRBV5-1
cdr3_length: 12
cdr3_aa: ASSSGQGAEEQF

j_call: TRBJ1-3
v_call: TRBV18
cdr3_length: 13
cdr3_aa: ASSPSGSSGNTIY

j_call: TRBJ2-7
v_call: TRBV7-2
cdr3_length: 9
cdr3_aa: ASSLANEQY

j_call: TRBJ2-7
v_call: TRBV3-1/TRBV3-2
cdr3_length: 13
cdr3_aa: ASSQGLVGWSEQY

j_call: TRBJ1-2
v_call: TRBV30
cdr3_length: 12
cdr3_aa: AWSGTGSNYGYT

j_call: TRBJ2-5
v_call: TRBV6-5
cdr3_length: 12
cdr3_aa: ASKSGGAGETQY